This T cell receptor beta chain was sequenced for a study of immune cell composition in non-small cell lung cancer. Study summary: Histologic subtype was mainly adenocarcinoma or squamous cell carcinoma. Overall study findings and caveats: Top 10 clone scores and clonality were higher in squamous than adenocarcinoma.

About this clone itself: Its specificity is not known.

Looked up from germline, CDR1 is SNHLY and CDR2 is FYNNEI. Unmatched junction bases numbered 7, after V lost 1 base and J lost 4 bases. The CDR3 has 17 amino acids. Assay used: immunoSEQ multiplex PCR; TCRdb lists only in-frame clones, some missing. The profile shows 13,000 or so clones, about 70% of them singletons. This sequence joins TRBV2 and TRBJ1-2; 12 bases are shared with TRBD1. The sequencing sample was made of lung tumor tissue. This clonotype was sampled from a human donor with non-small cell lung cancer. CDR3 in DNA: TGTGCCAGCAGTGAAGGGGGGACAGGGGGCTTACTCTATGGCTACACCTTC. It yields the protein CASSEGGTGGLLYGYTF.